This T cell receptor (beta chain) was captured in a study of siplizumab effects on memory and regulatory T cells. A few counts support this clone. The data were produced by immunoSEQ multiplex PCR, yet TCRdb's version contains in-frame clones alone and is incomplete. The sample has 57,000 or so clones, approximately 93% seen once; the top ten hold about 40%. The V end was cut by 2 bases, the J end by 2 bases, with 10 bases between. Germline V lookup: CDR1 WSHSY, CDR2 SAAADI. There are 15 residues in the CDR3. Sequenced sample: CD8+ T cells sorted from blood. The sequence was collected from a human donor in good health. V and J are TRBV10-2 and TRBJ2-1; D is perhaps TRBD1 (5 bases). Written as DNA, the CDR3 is TGCGCCAGCAGTGAGATAGGGGTCACCTACAATGAGCAGTTCTTC. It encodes CASSEIGVTYNEQFF.